This entry lists 20 T cell receptor beta chains sequenced from one sample in a study of T-cell reconstitution after alpha-beta-depleted transplantation in children. Molecular barcoding with unique molecular identifiers was used for the TCRbeta library. Each CDR3 protein is one row after TCRdb ran MiXCR on the PCR reads. This sample has some 310,000 distinct CDR3 sequences, with more than 20% found just once. Sequences were derived from PBMCs, mostly from graft donor cells, sampled 180 days after TCRalphabeta/CD19-depleted stem cell transplant. The origin of the receptors is a male patient younger than 18 who had a stem cell transplant for acute lymphoblastic leukemia, so the T cells may come from the graft donor.

The V call is TRBV20-1, the J call TRBJ2-7, with D unresolved. V was cut by 6 bases and J by 7 bases, with 10 bases left in between. Looked up from germline, CDR1 is DFQATT and CDR2 is SNEGSKA (reference sequence). This CDR3 contains 10 residues. The DNA for the CDR3 is TGCAGTGCCTCAGTTTTAGAGCAGTACTTC. Translation gives CSASVLEQYF.

V is TRBV12-3 or TRBV12-4 and J is TRBJ1-5, with D possibly being TRBD1 (5 bases). The ends were cut back, 0 bases at V and 11 bases at J, with 17 bases in the middle. The CDR3 contains 15 residues. The CDR3 sequence is CASSLALFVRGAQHF. The CDR3 region has the DNA TGTGCCAGCAGTTTAGCGCTTTTCGTTCGGGGGGCCCAGCATTTT.

The genes are TRBV5-1 and TRBJ2-5, with D uncertain. V lost 2 bases and J lost 1, with 9 bases in between. CDR1 is SGHRS and CDR2 is YFSETQ in the germline V gene. This CDR3 is 14 amino acids long. CDR3 region: CASSFGRRQETQYF. CDR3 DNA sequence: TGCGCCAGCAGCTTTGGCAGGCGCCAAGAGACCCAGTACTTC.

This clonotype has just a few counts. This chain joins TRBV4-2 and TRBJ1-2; possible D gene TRBD1, 6 bases. Germline CDR1 reads LGHNA; CDR2 reads YNFKEQ. V gave up 3 bases and J gave up 0 bases, with 11 bases separating them. This CDR3 region has 15 residues. CDR3 in amino acids: CASSHLRTANYGYTF. CDR3 nucleotide sequence: TGTGCCAGCAGCCATTTACGGACAGCTAACTATGGCTACACCTTC.

The chain couples TRBV12-3 or TRBV12-4 to TRBJ2-2; D gene uncertain. The CDR3 runs 12 residues. V was clipped by 3 bases and J by 6 bases, with 5 bases between them. This chain's CDR3 is CASSFNSGELFF. The CDR3 bases are TGTGCCAGCAGTTTTAATTCCGGGGAGCTGTTTTTT.

The chain links TRBV14 to TRBJ2-2; D perhaps matches TRBD1 (6 bases). Germline values: CDR1 SGHDN, CDR2 FVKESK. The CDR3 extends over 16 amino acids. Trimming removed 2 bases at V and 1 base at J, with 11 bases between. CDR3 in amino acids: CASSQWDTLNTGELFF. The CDR3 DNA is TGTGCCAGCAGCCAATGGGACACCCTGAACACCGGGGAGCTGTTTTTT.

V and J are TRBV7-2 and TRBJ1-6; D not resolved. Per the germline V gene, CDR1 is SGHTA and CDR2 is FQGNSA. V lost 10 bases, J lost 4 bases, and 17 bases lay in between. The CDR3 length is 15 residues. The CDR3 reads CATAVWGVYNSPLHF. The CDR3, as DNA: TGTGCCACCGCCGTTTGGGGTGTTTATAATTCACCCCTCCACTTT.

This clonotype turned up a few times. The rearrangement joins TRBV3-1 to TRBJ2-7; the match to TRBD1 covers 8 bases. The CDR3 consists of 13 residues. With V trimmed by 7 bases and J by 3 bases, 5 bases remained unmatched. Germline V gene sequence: CDR1 LGHDT, CDR2 YNNKEL (reference sequence). The CDR3 region is CASMGQANYEQYF. CDR3 DNA: TGTGCCAGCATGGGACAGGCGAACTACGAGCAGTACTTC.

A few counts support this clonotype. The chain carries TRBV20-1 and TRBJ2-5, with a tentative D call TRBD2 (5 bases). The germline CDR1 and CDR2 sequences are DFQATT and SNEGSKA (reference sequence). The CDR3 has 16 amino acids. V gave up 0 bases and J gave up 4 bases, with 18 bases separating them. DNA of the CDR3: TGCAGTGCTAGAGATTGGTTCCGGGAAGTCAGAGAGACCCAGTACTTC. As protein: CSARDWFREVRETQYF.

This clonotype was counted a few times. The genes are TRBV20-1 and TRBJ2-1; D might be TRBD2 (5 bases). The ends were cut back, 6 bases at V and 0 bases at J, with 6 bases in the middle. Germline V lookup: CDR1 DFQATT, CDR2 SNEGSKA (reference sequence). The CDR3 sequence is 12 residues long. The CDR3 loop is CSAGDSYNEQFF. In DNA, the CDR3 is TGCAGTGCCGGGGACTCCTACAATGAGCAGTTCTTC.

A few counts support this clonotype. The chain combines TRBV5-1 with TRBJ2-1, with TRBD1 matching over 9 bases. The CDR3 contains 17 residues. V dropped 1 base and J dropped 5; count of bases not matched to a gene: 10. Germline CDR1 reads SGHRS; CDR2 reads YFSETQ. CDR3 coding DNA: TGCGCCAGCAGCTTGAGTGGGACAGGGTTTCGACACAATGAGCAGTTCTTC. Translated, it gives CASSLSGTGFRHNEQFF.

The V and J genes are TRBV20-1 and TRBJ2-2, with D possibly TRBD2 on 6 matching bases. Between the trimmed V and J ends, which lost 3 bases and 6 bases, there was a span of 17 bases. This CDR3 spans 15 amino acids. In germline, CDR1 is DFQATT, CDR2 SNEGSKA (reference sequence). The CDR3 bases are TGCAGTGCTAGCTTCGGGAGCGCCGCGGCCGGGGAGCTGTTTTTT. It encodes CSASFGSAAAGELFF.

The chain employs TRBV20-1 and TRBJ2-5; 8 bases are a match to TRBD2. Per the germline V gene, CDR1 is DFQATT and CDR2 is SNEGSKA (reference sequence). The V and J ends lost 0 bases and 2 bases, in that order; junction bases with no gene match: 14. The CDR3 consists of 18 residues. The CDR3 DNA reads as TGCAGTGCTAGAGATTGGGCGTCACCTAGCGGGTTTCAAGAGACCCAGTACTTC. This encodes CSARDWASPSGFQETQYF.

In its sample, this clonotype was seen a few times. The rearrangement joins TRBV11-1 to TRBJ2-4; TRBD2 matches at 8 bases. The germline V gene has CDR1 SGHAT and CDR2 FQDESV (reference sequence). The CDR3 extends over 16 amino acids. V gave up 2 bases and J gave up 7 bases; unmatched junction bases: 10. For the CDR3, the DNA is TGTGCCAGCAGCTTAAATCCAGCGGGAGTACTCAACATTCAGTACTTC. The encoded protein is CASSLNPAGVLNIQYF.

The chain combines TRBV12-3 or TRBV12-4 with TRBJ1-1, with unresolved D. The V and J ends lost 3 bases and 4 bases respectively, with 9 bases between them. There are 13 residues in the CDR3. CDR3 sequence reads: CASSLRDITEAFF. Written as DNA, the CDR3 is TGTGCCAGCAGTTTGAGGGATATCACTGAAGCTTTCTTT.

The chain links TRBV7-7 to TRBJ2-3, with 11 bases lining up with TRBD1. This CDR3 contains 14 residues. Germline V gene lookup returns CDR1 SSHAT and CDR2 FNYEAQ (reference sequence). Losses at the gene ends were 5 bases for V and 7 bases for J; bases not matched to a gene: 5. CDR3 protein: CASSQDRGQNTQYF. For the CDR3, the DNA is TGTGCCAGCAGCCAGGACAGGGGGCAAAATACGCAGTATTTT.

This clonotype was observed a few times. This chain uses TRBV4-1 with TRBJ1-2; D uncertain. The CDR3 spans 12 residues. The germline V gene encodes CDR1 MGHRA and CDR2 YSYEKL. V was clipped by 4 bases and J by 10 bases, with 13 bases between them. CDR3 in amino acids: CASSLGGRNYTF. Here the CDR3 DNA reads TGCGCCAGCAGCCTGGGTGGCCGAAACTACACCTTC.

The genes are TRBV18 and TRBJ2-3; 9 bases agree with TRBD1. Germline V CDR1 and CDR2: KGHSH, LQKENI. V dropped 4 bases and J dropped 5; count of bases not matched to a gene: 7. The length of the CDR3 is 15 residues. The CDR3 reads CASSQWDRAGDTQYF. Here the CDR3 DNA reads TGTGCCAGCTCACAATGGGACAGGGCTGGAGATACGCAGTATTTT.

This clonotype was found many times. The chain links TRBV29-1 to TRBJ2-7; 9 nucleotides match TRBD1. J lost 7 bases, V lost 6 bases, and 10 bases had no gene match. The CDR3 spans 13 residues. Germline lookup yields CDR1 SQVTM and CDR2 ANQGSEA. CDR3 loop: CSVLRDRAREQYF. In nucleotides, the CDR3 is TGCAGCGTGCTCCGGGACAGGGCAAGGGAGCAGTACTTC.

The chain carries TRBV5-1 and TRBJ2-3; no clear D. CDR3 length: 15 amino acids. Germline loops: CDR1 SGHRS, CDR2 YFSETQ. V was trimmed by 0 bases and J by 2 bases, leaving 10 bases between them. CDR3 residues: CASSLAVFLTDTQYF. The CDR3 region has the DNA TGCGCCAGCAGCTTGGCCGTGTTCCTCACAGATACGCAGTATTTT.